A single sample gave rise to the 21 T cell receptor beta chains below, sequenced in a study of T cells in Graves' hyperthyroidism and ophthalmopathy. RNA transcripts gave rise to amplified TCR beta CDR3 regions. The HTBI primer set was used in a first-round RT-PCR of the TCR CDR3. Each CDR3 protein gets one entry after TCRdb re-called the multiplex PCR reads with MiXCR. The sample yields a few hundred thousand distinct CDR3 sequences, 15% to 20% seen once. The sequenced sample was blood. These receptors were collected from a woman aged 40 to 49 with Graves' ophthalmopathy.

Only a few counts were recorded for this clonotype. V usage is TRBV7-2 and J usage is TRBJ2-3; 12 bases agree with TRBD2. This CDR3 comprises 18 residues. The germline V gene has CDR1 SGHTA and CDR2 FQGNSA. Trimming at V came to 5 bases and at J to 3 bases, leaving 12 bases not matched to a gene. CDR3 sequence (DNA): TGTGCCAGCAGCATGCTACCGACTAGCGGGAGTTTGACAGATACGCAGTATTTT. It translates to CASSMLPTSGSLTDTQYF. Combining the CDR3 with reference TRBV7-2 and TRBJ2-3 gives the whole variable domain GAGVSQSPSNKVTEKGKDVELRCDPISGHTALYWYRQSLGQGLEFLIYFQGNSAPDKSGLPSDRFSAERTGGSVSTLTIQRTQQEDSAVYLCASSMLPTSGSLTDTQYFGPGTRLTVL.

V gene TRBV6-2 or TRBV6-3 combines with J gene TRBJ1-1, with D tentatively TRBD1 (5 bases). The germline gives CDR1 MNHEY, CDR2 SVGEGT. This CDR3 has 16 amino acids. V was clipped by 0 bases and J by 0 bases, with 11 bases between them. Written as DNA, the CDR3 is TGTGCCAGCAGTTACTCGATTCTGGGACTGAACACTGAAGCTTTCTTT. This codes for CASSYSILGLNTEAFF.

This clonotype was recorded at least ten times. This chain links TRBV6-1 with TRBJ1-5, with 7 positions matching TRBD1. V trimming: 9 bases; J trimming: 7 bases; junction bases outside the gene matches: 9. Germline CDR1 and CDR2: MNHNS and SASEGT. The CDR3 consists of 13 residues. The CDR3 DNA is TGTGCCAGTCACCAGGGGGGAATCCAGCCCCAGCATTTT. Its protein product is CASHQGGIQPQHF.

This clonotype was seen just once. The J gene is TRBJ1-1, the V gene TRBV27; 8 bases are a match to TRBD1. Trimming cost V 3 bases and J 9 bases; bases outside gene matches: 6. Germline-derived CDR1 and CDR2 are MNHEY and SMNVEV (reference sequence). The CDR3 runs to 13 residues. DNA for the CDR3: TGTGCCAGCAGTTTCTCAGGGGGCTGGAAAGCTTTCTTT. Protein product: CASSFSGGWKAFF.

The sample holds many counts of this clonotype. The chain has TRBV28 and TRBJ2-7, with 13 bases matching TRBD2. This CDR3 spans 20 amino acids. Germline loops: CDR1 MDHEN, CDR2 SYDVKM. V was clipped by 3 bases and J by 2 bases; unmatched bases: 16. CDR3 DNA: TGTGCCAGCAGTTTCCCCGGTTTGGGCGTCGGGACTAGCGGGGCCTACGAGCAGTACTTC. Its protein is CASSFPGLGVGTSGAYEQYF.

This clonotype was seen more than once but under ten times. A junction boundary mismatches the germline segment, possibly from a read error. The V and J genes are TRBV28 and TRBJ2-7; the D is unclear. This CDR3 has 12 residues. From germline, CDR1 is MDHEN and CDR2 SYDVKM. DNA of the CDR3: TGTGCCAGCAGTTTGAATGATGGAAGGCCTGACTTC. Amino acids: CASSLNDGRPDF.

This clonotype was recorded many times. V gene TRBV20-1 combines with J gene TRBJ1-1; D is unresolved. Deletions cut 2 bases from V and 3 bases from J, with 19 bases between. Germline lookup yields CDR1 DFQATT and CDR2 SNEGSKA (reference sequence). The CDR3 spans 16 residues. The chain's CDR3 is CSARSLRPGSYTEAFF. The CDR3 coding sequence is TGCAGTGCTAGATCCCTTCGCCCGGGGTCGTACACTGAAGCTTTCTTT.

Many counts were recorded for this clonotype. The V call is TRBV29-1, the J call TRBJ1-2; D is uncertain. V lost 3 bases and J lost 14, with 16 bases in between. Germline CDR1 reads SQVTM; CDR2 reads ANQGSEA. The CDR3 spans 11 residues. CDR3: CSVEVQVDVTF. The CDR3 nucleotides read TGCAGCGTTGAGGTCCAGGTCGATGTAACCTTC.

This clonotype was picked up many times. V usage is TRBV11-2 and J usage is TRBJ1-3, with unresolved D. Germline loops: CDR1 SGHAT, CDR2 FQNNGV. There are 14 residues in the CDR3. V was cut by 5 bases and J by 0 bases, with 8 bases left in between. CDR3 bases: TGTGCCAGCAGCCAAGACCACTCTGGAAACACCATATATTTT. Protein sequence: CASSQDHSGNTIYF.

This chain links TRBV15 with TRBJ2-2; D not resolved. Deletions cut 0 bases from V and 5 bases from J, with 13 bases between. This CDR3 region has 16 residues. Germline CDR1 is LNHNV and CDR2 is YYDKDF (reference sequence). The CDR3 nucleotides read TGTGCCACCAGCAGAGATCTGACTGGCGGAACCGGGGAGCTGTTTTTT. Translating gives CATSRDLTGGTGELFF.

In this sample, this clonotype turned up many times. The rearrangement links TRBV27 to TRBJ2-2; no clear D. Germline V CDR1 and CDR2: MNHEY, SMNVEV (reference sequence). V lost 3 bases and J 5 bases, leaving 7 bases between the germline ends. This CDR3 spans 13 amino acids. The CDR3 sequence: CASSFGRTGELFF. CDR3 sequence (DNA): TGTGCCAGCAGTTTTGGTCGAACCGGGGAGCTGTTTTTT.

This clonotype has at least ten counts. This chain uses TRBV5-1 with TRBJ2-7; unclear D gene. V gave up 0 bases and J gave up 2 bases, with 12 bases separating them. Per germline, CDR1 SGHRS and CDR2 YFSETQ. The CDR3 sequence is 15 residues long. Here the CDR3 DNA reads TGCGCCAGCAGCTTGGAGGCAAGAGCCGCCTACGAGCAGTACTTC. Protein product: CASSLEARAAYEQYF.

The V call is TRBV6-1, the J call TRBJ1-2; the match to TRBD1 covers 7 bases. Germline loops: CDR1 MNHNS, CDR2 SASEGT. V shed 6 bases and J 3 bases; nucleotides not matched to a gene: 7. This CDR3 comprises 14 residues. The CDR3 is CASRRGTAYYGYTF. The CDR3 bases are TGTGCCAGCAGGCGGGGGACAGCCTACTATGGCTACACCTTC.

This clonotype showed up many times. The J gene is TRBJ1-1, the V gene TRBV7-3, with 7 bases aligning to TRBD1. CDR3 length equals 17 residues. Unmatched junction bases numbered 12, after V lost 1 base and J lost 4 bases. The germline V gene has CDR1 SGHTA and CDR2 FQGTGA. Here the CDR3 DNA reads TGTGCCAGCAGCTTAATGCGACAGGGCCCAATTCGCACTGAAGCTTTCTTT. It is translated as CASSLMRQGPIRTEAFF.

This clonotype was seen a handful of times. The chain carries TRBV24-1 and TRBJ2-7; weak D call: TRBD2 (6 bases). CDR3 length: 15 residues. With 4 bases removed from V and 5 bases from J, the gap between germline ends came to 17 bases. Per the germline V gene, CDR1 is KGHDR and CDR2 is SFDVKD. CDR3 nucleotide sequence: TGTGCCACCAGTGACCCCGTGGGGCCTAGCGACGAGCAGTACTTC. It is translated as CATSDPVGPSDEQYF.

As regards this clonotype: The junction departs from the called germline gene at one end, perhaps through a read error. The gene calls are TRBV9 and TRBJ1-2, with D tentatively TRBD1 (6 bases). The CDR3 is made up of 13 amino acids. Germline V lookup: CDR1 SGDLS, CDR2 YYNGEE. In DNA form, the CDR3 reads TGTGCCAGCTTGGTACAGGGCGGCGATGGCTACATCTTC. Its translation: CASLVQGGDGYIF.

This clonotype was seen ten or more times. J is TRBJ1-2 and V is TRBV6-5, with TRBD1 matching over 7 bases. The V segment lost 4 bases and the J segment 5 bases; nucleotides outside the gene matches: 10. CDR1 is MNHEY and CDR2 is SVGAGI in the germline V gene. This CDR3 contains 15 residues. CDR3 nucleotide sequence: TGTGCCAGCAGTTTTGGGACAGTTCCTTCTTATGGCTACACCTTC. Protein product: CASSFGTVPSYGYTF.

This clonotype was counted many times. V usage is TRBV12-3 or TRBV12-4 and J usage is TRBJ1-4; 8 nucleotides align to TRBD1. The CDR3 spans 14 residues. Trimming removed 6 bases from V and 7 bases from J; junction bases left unmatched: 7. CDR3 sequence: CASSPGGRSEKLFF. CDR3 DNA sequence: TGTGCCAGCAGCCCAGGGGGCAGATCTGAAAAACTGTTTTTT.

This clonotype showed up many times. V usage is TRBV30 and J usage is TRBJ1-2; perhaps TRBD1 as D (5 bases). The CDR3 is 12 residues long. Germline V lookup: CDR1 GTSNPN, CDR2 SVGIG (reference sequence). The germline V and J ends were trimmed by 5 bases and 4 bases, with 11 bases remaining between them. In DNA, the CDR3 is TGTGCCTGGGGAGGGACGGGCTATGGCTACACCTTC. Encoded protein: CAWGGTGYGYTF. Supplemented by reference TRBV30 and TRBJ1-2, the full variable domain reads SQTIHQWPATLVQPVGSPLSLECTVEGTSNPNLYWYRQAAGRGLQLLFYSVGIGQISSEVPQNLSASRPQDRQFILSSKKLLLSDSGFYLCAWGGTGYGYTFGSGTRLTVV.

This clonotype was recorded at least ten times. The CDR3 loop is CASSEDATGTDTQYF. CDR3 DNA sequence: TGTGCCAGCAGTGAAGATGCGACGGGCACAGATACGCAGTATTTT. J is TRBJ2-3 and V is TRBV6-1; D uncertain. The ends were cut back, 1 base at V and 1 base at J, with 9 bases in the middle. The germline V gene encodes CDR1 MNHNS and CDR2 SASEGT. The CDR3 contains 15 residues.

To note about this clonotype: A much larger clone lies one base from this, so it may be a read error. This rearrangement joins TRBV12-3 or TRBV12-4 to TRBJ2-7; tentatively, D is TRBD2 (5 bases). This CDR3 comprises 13 residues. CDR3 region: CSSSLSGVREQYF. The CDR3 DNA reads as TGTTCCAGCAGCTTAAGCGGCGTGCGCGAGCAGTACTTC.